This T cell receptor beta chain came from a study of CD8 T cells in ankylosing spondylitis. Study observations and caveats: Among TCR beta sequences, a motif of under ten highly homologous variants appeared characteristic of ankylosing spondylitis blood. Those disease-linked clones were CD8+; they were also relatively rare in peripheral blood. Matched ankylosing spondylitis synovial fluid reportedly contained a significantly enriched population of disease-linked clones.

In its sample, this clonotype was seen many times. The target antigen is unknown. Quantitative barcoded 5'-RACE was used to prepare TCR beta libraries. MiXCR, applied by TCRdb to the 5' RACE reads, yields one record per CDR3 protein. The repertoire includes around 300,000 distinct CDR3 sequences, under 14% of them detected once, and roughly 9.1% sits in the top ten. The source of this sequence is a female donor with ankylosing spondylitis or in good health (not recorded which). Sequences were obtained from blood, either unsorted or a sorted T cell fraction (not recorded which).

The chain's CDR3 is CASSLDSPYEQYF. The DNA for the CDR3 is TGCGCCAGCAGCTTGGACAGTCCCTACGAGCAGTACTTC. The rearrangement links TRBV5-1 to TRBJ2-7; D gene uncertain. Trimming took off 0 bases at V and 2 bases at J, with 6 bases between the two ends. The CDR3 covers 13 residues. Per germline, CDR1 SGHRS and CDR2 YFSETQ.